This T cell receptor beta chain originates from a study of blood T cells in healthy people across ages. A J-beta primer mix and a sample-barcoded 5' primer were used in a second PCR of about 6 to 12 cycles. TCRdb re-analysed the 5' RACE reads in MiXCR, keeping a single row per CDR3 protein. The table includes hundreds of thousands of distinct CDR3 sequences, more than 40% detected once. CDR1 DFQATT and CDR2 SNEGSKA come from the germline V gene (reference sequence). This CDR3 spans 15 amino acids. V lost 3 bases to trimming and J lost 8 bases, with 17 bases between them. This TCR was sampled from a man in his fifties or sixties in good health. The sample consisted of blood. The chain couples TRBV20-1 to TRBJ1-6, with D possibly matching TRBD1 (5 bases). The CDR3 nucleotides read TGCAGTGCTAGCCTGCCGGGGGGTCTGGATTCACCCCTCCACTTT. Translation: CSASLPGGLDSPLHF.